Following are 26 T cell receptor beta chains from one sample sequenced in a study of human thymus T cells. Resected material from corrective heart surgery provided the thymus tissue analysed. Assay used: immunoSEQ multiplex PCR; TCRdb lists only in-frame clones, some missing. The sample lists some 120,000 clones; over 85% were seen once. The source material was thymus tissue. The receptors originated from a boy under two years old with a congenital heart defect but otherwise immunologically healthy.

This rearrangement joins TRBV4-3 to TRBJ2-1, with D possibly matching TRBD1 (6 bases). CDR3 length: 15 residues. The V gene's germline CDR1 is LGHNA and CDR2 YSLEER. V lost 0 bases, J lost 7 bases, and 13 bases lay in between. CDR3 bases: TGCGCCAGCAGCCAAGAAATCACAGGGTTGAATGAGCAGTTCTTC. Translated: CASSQEITGLNEQFF.

The genes are TRBV19 and TRBJ1-6, with D uncertain. There are 17 residues in the CDR3. The V gene's germline CDR1 is LNHDA and CDR2 SQIVND (reference sequence). V was pared by 3 bases and J by 7 bases, with 19 bases between. The CDR3 nucleotides read TGTGCCAGTAGTATCCCGACCCAGAAGGCTCAGAATTCACCCCTCCACTTT. As protein: CASSIPTQKAQNSPLHF.

V gene TRBV7-2 combines with J gene TRBJ2-3, with 8 positions matching TRBD2. Per germline, CDR1 SGHTA and CDR2 FQGNSA. This CDR3 contains 15 residues. Trimming removed 5 bases from V and 3 bases from J; junction bases left unmatched: 7. CDR3 residues: CASSRRAGGTDTQYF. The CDR3 bases are TGTGCCAGCAGCCGAAGGGCGGGGGGTACAGATACGCAGTATTTT.

The chain links TRBV5-1 to TRBJ2-2; D is perhaps TRBD2 (6 bases). Deletions cut 1 base from V and 5 bases from J, with 12 bases between. This CDR3 spans 15 amino acids. The germline V gene has CDR1 SGHRS and CDR2 YFSETQ. The CDR3 region has the DNA TGCGCCAGCAGCTTGTTACCCGGGGGTACCGGGGAGCTGTTTTTT. Its protein product is CASSLLPGGTGELFF.

The chain recombines TRBV5-4 with TRBJ2-7, with D possibly being TRBD1 (6 bases). The germline gives CDR1 SGHNT, CDR2 YYREEE (reference sequence). The CDR3 consists of 14 residues. V lost 1 base, J lost 2 bases, and 10 bases lay in between. The CDR3 reads CASSLQGPAYEQYF. The CDR3 nucleotides read TGTGCCAGCAGCTTGCAGGGGCCCGCCTACGAGCAGTACTTC. The complete variable domain, with remaining parts taken from reference TRBV5-4 and TRBJ2-7, reads ETGVTQSPTHLIKTRGQQVTLRCSSQSGHNTVSWYQQALGQGPQFIFQYYREEENGRGNFPPRFSGLQFPNYSSELNVNALELDDSALYLCASSLQGPAYEQYFGPGTRLTVT.

V is TRBV11-2 and J is TRBJ2-5; 14 bases map to TRBD2. V shed 4 bases, J shed 4 bases, and the junction held 5 bases outside the gene matches. Germline lookup yields CDR1 SGHAT and CDR2 FQNNGV. The CDR3 consists of 16 residues. The DNA of the CDR3 is TGTGCCAGCAGCTCCTCCGGACTAGCGGGGGGAGAGACCCAGTACTTC. This codes for CASSSSGLAGGETQYF. Combining the CDR3 with reference TRBV11-2 and TRBJ2-5 gives the whole variable domain EAGVAQSPRYKIIEKRQSVAFWCNPISGHATLYWYQQILGQGPKLLIQFQNNGVVDDSQLPKDRFSAERLKGVDSTLKIQPAKLEDSAVYLCASSSSGLAGGETQYFGPGTRLLVL.

The genes are TRBV10-3 and TRBJ1-2; 12 nucleotides line up with TRBD1. V gave up 6 bases and J gave up 8 bases; unmatched junction bases: 10. CDR3 length equals 15 residues. The germline gives CDR1 ENHRY, CDR2 SYGVKD. CDR3 residues: CAISESGQGAQGYTF. Here the CDR3 DNA reads TGTGCCATCAGCGAATCGGGACAGGGGGCGCAGGGCTACACCTTC.

V and J are TRBV11-2 and TRBJ1-4; 7 bases fit TRBD1. The junction had 7 bases not matched to a gene; V was cut back by 4 bases and J by 8 bases. Germline CDR1 and CDR2: SGHAT and FQNNGV. The CDR3 contains 14 residues. The CDR3 here is CASSWTGDSEKLFF. The DNA for the CDR3 is TGTGCCAGCAGCTGGACAGGCGACTCGGAAAAACTGTTTTTT. Full variable domain (rest looked up from reference TRBV11-2 and TRBJ1-4): EAGVAQSPRYKIIEKRQSVAFWCNPISGHATLYWYQQILGQGPKLLIQFQNNGVVDDSQLPKDRFSAERLKGVDSTLKIQPAKLEDSAVYLCASSWTGDSEKLFFGSGTQLSVL.

The chain links TRBV15 to TRBJ2-5, with 10 bases lining up with TRBD1. This CDR3 has 17 residues. Germline trimming cut 4 bases from V and 5 bases from J; bases unmatched to any gene: 13. Germline-derived CDR1 and CDR2 are LNHNV and YYDKDF (reference sequence). The CDR3 is CATSKEIDRGQGETQYF. The CDR3 bases are TGTGCCACCAGCAAAGAAATCGACAGGGGGCAGGGGGAGACCCAGTACTTC. The full variable domain, completed using reference TRBV15 and TRBJ2-5, is DAMVIQNPRYQVTQFGKPVTLSCSQTLNHNVMYWYQQKSSQAPKLLFHYYDKDFNNEADTPDNFQSRRPNTSFCFLDIRSPGLGDTAMYLCATSKEIDRGQGETQYFGPGTRLLVL.

V usage is TRBV19 and J usage is TRBJ1-2; the D is unclear. The V gene's germline CDR1 is LNHDA and CDR2 SQIVND (reference sequence). Trimming took 4 bases from V and 2 from J, leaving 8 bases between them. The CDR3 sequence is 13 residues long. CDR3 coding DNA: TGTGCCAGTAGTACCCGTCCGAACTATGGCTACACCTTC. It yields the protein CASSTRPNYGYTF.

This clone was found once. This chain links TRBV7-8 with TRBJ1-5, with TRBD1 identical over 8 bases. V trimming: 1 base; J trimming: 1 base; junction bases outside the gene matches: 9. Germline V gene sequence: CDR1 SGHVS, CDR2 FQNEAQ. The CDR3 has 18 residues. The CDR3 coding sequence is TGTGCCAGCAGCTTAGGGGGCAGGGGGCGCGGGAGCAATCAGCCCCAGCATTTT. It yields the protein CASSLGGRGRGSNQPQHF.

This chain uses TRBV7-2 with TRBJ1-2; 8 bases are shared with TRBD1. The CDR3 is made up of 12 amino acids. The V gene end was trimmed by 4 bases and the J gene end by 7 bases; junction bases not matched to a gene: 2. Germline CDR1 and CDR2: SGHTA and FQGNSA. The CDR3 nucleotides read TGTGCCAGCAGCTCGGACAGGGCTGGCTACACCTTC. Translating gives CASSSDRAGYTF.

The rearrangement uses TRBV4-2 and TRBJ1-5; a possible D gene is TRBD1 (6 bases). Germline CDR1 reads LGHNA; CDR2 reads YNFKEQ. The V and J ends lost 2 bases and 2 bases respectively, with 25 bases between them. This CDR3 has 20 amino acids. In DNA form, the CDR3 reads TGTGCCAGCAGCCAACATACACCTACAGGGCACTGGTCGGGCAATCAGCCCCAGCATTTT. This sequence encodes CASSQHTPTGHWSGNQPQHF.

In regard to this clone: The DNA is omitted, as the CDR3 cannot be located on it reliably, and the CDR3 follows TCRdb's listing. The chain recombines TRBV5-4 with TRBJ2-7; the table calls TRBD1, which could not be checked here. From its first to its last residue, the CDR3 has 13 amino acids. The germline CDR1 and CDR2 sequences are SGHNT and YYREEE (reference sequence). The CDR3 sequence: CASSFGQGAGEYF.

CDR3: CASSQDNGQGADGELFF. As DNA, the CDR3 is TGCGCCAGCAGCCAAGATAATGGGCAGGGGGCAGACGGGGAGCTGTTTTTT. The chain uses TRBV4-3 and TRBJ2-2, with TRBD1 identical over 8 bases. CDR1 is LGHNA and CDR2 is YSLEER in the germline V gene. The CDR3 totals 17 residues. V shed 0 bases, J shed 7 bases, and the junction held 10 bases outside the gene matches.

The gene calls are TRBV4-3 and TRBJ1-5, with D perhaps TRBD1 (6 bases). Germline CDR1 and CDR2: LGHNA and YSLEER. Trimming pared 5 bases from V and 7 bases from J, leaving 15 bases between. The CDR3 covers 14 residues. Here the CDR3 DNA reads TGCGCCAGCAGCGAAACAGGGCAGCAGCAGCCCCAGCATTTT. It codes for CASSETGQQQPQHF.

V is TRBV7-3 and J is TRBJ1-1, with 9 bases matching TRBD1. J gave up 9 bases and V 5 bases, and 7 bases lay outside the gene matches. Germline lookup yields CDR1 SGHTA and CDR2 FQGTGA. The CDR3 is made up of 13 amino acids. The CDR3 loop is CASSPPGTGKAFF. The CDR3 coding sequence is TGTGCCAGCAGCCCCCCCGGGACAGGGAAAGCTTTCTTT.

The rearrangement joins TRBV19 to TRBJ1-5; no clear D. The CDR3 length is 18 residues. Germline CDR1 reads LNHDA; CDR2 reads SQIVND (reference sequence). Trimming removed 3 bases from V and 5 bases from J, with 23 bases in between. The CDR3, as DNA: TGTGCCAGTAGTATTTGGAGGACGCGGGTGGGCCCAGATCAGCCCCAGCATTTT. Residues: CASSIWRTRVGPDQPQHF.

This chain links TRBV5-8 with TRBJ1-5, with 10 bases identical to TRBD1. V lost 0 bases and J lost 0; bases outside the gene matches: 12. The CDR3 is made up of 20 amino acids. Germline lookup yields CDR1 SGHTS and CDR2 YDEGEE. CDR3 region: CASSLALPGQGHDSNQPQHF. In DNA, the CDR3 is TGTGCCAGCAGCTTGGCCTTACCGGGACAGGGGCACGATAGCAATCAGCCCCAGCATTTT. Combining the CDR3 with reference TRBV5-8 and TRBJ1-5 gives the whole variable domain EAGVTQSPTHLIKTRGQQATLRCSPISGHTSVYWYQQALGLGLQFLLWYDEGEERNRGNFPPRFSGRQFPNYSSELNVNALELEDSALYLCASSLALPGQGHDSNQPQHFGDGTRLSIL.

The chain links TRBV6-5 to TRBJ1-2, with D maybe TRBD1 (5 bases). CDR1 is MNHEY, CDR2 SVGAGI, per germline. V was pared by 2 bases and J by 8 bases, with 15 bases between. This CDR3 region has 14 residues. CDR3 residues: CASSYGAGKSGYTF. In nucleotides, the CDR3 is TGTGCCAGCAGTTACGGGGCAGGGAAGTCGGGCTACACCTTC.

CDR3 in amino acids: CATRYTGELFF. DNA for the CDR3: TGTGCCACCCGGTACACCGGGGAGCTGTTTTTT. V and J are TRBV6-1 and TRBJ2-2; no firm D call. Germline V CDR1 and CDR2: MNHNS, SASEGT. V was clipped by 10 bases and J by 3 bases, with 6 bases between them. The CDR3 is 11 amino acids.

The CDR3 reads CGVREAGPNNEQFF. CDR3 nucleotide sequence: TGTGGGGTGAGGGAGGCGGGGCCTAACAATGAGCAGTTCTTC. The chain combines TRBV30 with TRBJ2-1; D might be TRBD2 (6 bases). The CDR3 sequence is 14 residues long. Per the germline V gene, CDR1 is GTSNPN and CDR2 is SVGIG (reference sequence).

CDR3 residues: CASSFGTFYEQYF. DNA for the CDR3: TGTGCCAGCAGTTTTGGGACTTTCTACGAGCAGTACTTC. The chain is built from TRBV27 and TRBJ2-7; D perhaps matches TRBD2 (6 bases). This CDR3 has 13 amino acids. The germline V gene encodes CDR1 MNHEY and CDR2 SMNVEV (reference sequence). Trimming pared 3 bases from V and 3 bases from J, leaving 9 bases between.

The V call is TRBV7-9, the J call TRBJ1-1; TRBD1 agrees at 9 bases. V lost 1 base, J lost 4 bases, and 4 bases stayed unmatched. Germline CDR1 SEHNR, CDR2 FQNEAQ (reference sequence). The CDR3 runs 15 residues. CDR3 DNA sequence: TGTGCCAGCAGCTTAGGGCGACAGGGGGGCACTGAAGCTTTCTTT. Amino acids: CASSLGRQGGTEAFF. The full variable domain, in which reference TRBV7-9 and TRBJ1-1 provide the parts outside the CDR3, is DTGVSQNPRHKITKRGQNVTFRCDPISEHNRLYWYRQTLGQGPEFLTYFQNEAQLEKSRLLSDRFSAERPKGSFSTLEIQRTEQGDSAMYLCASSLGRQGGTEAFFGQGTRLTVV.

The chain recombines TRBV10-3 with TRBJ2-1; 8 bases align to TRBD1. The junction had 4 bases not matched to a gene; V was cut back by 6 bases and J by 6 bases. The germline gives CDR1 ENHRY, CDR2 SYGVKD. The CDR3 totals 13 residues. The CDR3 sequence: CAIRGRGPNEQFF. The CDR3 DNA follows: TGTGCCATCAGGGGCAGGGGGCCCAATGAGCAGTTCTTC.

The chain recombines TRBV5-1 with TRBJ1-1; 9 positions agree with TRBD1. Germline assignment: CDR1 SGHRS and CDR2 YFSETQ. The CDR3 length is 16 residues. V shed 7 bases and J 1 base; nucleotides not matched to a gene: 11. The CDR3 reads CASGFQRGQGNTEAFF. The DNA for the CDR3 is TGCGCCAGCGGATTTCAAAGGGGACAGGGGAACACTGAAGCTTTCTTT. The full variable domain, rest sourced from reference TRBV5-1 and TRBJ1-1, is KAGVTQTPRYLIKTRGQQVTLSCSPISGHRSVSWYQQTPGQGLQFLFEYFSETQRNKGNFPGRFSGRQFSNSRSEMNVSTLELGDSALYLCASGFQRGQGNTEAFFGQGTRLTVV.